This is a list of T cell receptor beta chains from one sample in a study of blood T cell repertoires in COVID-19. Repertoires were generated with immunoSEQ multiplex PCR, while TCRdb's copy carries only in-frame clones and drops some. The sample lists about 120,000 clones; roughly 84% were seen once. Sequencing used peripheral blood. The receptors shown here come from a man aged 35-49 years with acute or convalescent COVID-19. Each CDR3 is given with its conserved first and last residue. A D gene is named only where the DNA matches it firmly. Rows may omit the clone size; those that give it use once, few, many or a size class.

D gene	clone size	V gene	CDR3 length	J gene	CDR3 DNA	CDR3 protein
.	.	TRBV12-3/TRBV12-4	13	TRBJ2-5	TGTGCCAGCAGTTTAAGGTCTAGTGTCGACCAGTACTTC	CASSLRSSVDQYF
TRBD1	few	TRBV5-1	14	TRBJ2-7	TGCGCCAGCAGACAATTGACAGGGCCCTACGAGCAGTACTTC	CASRQLTGPYEQYF
.	.	TRBV3-1/TRBV3-2	15	TRBJ2-1	TGTGCCAGCAGCCTTCGTGGGGGGAGTTACAATGAGCAGTTCTTC	CASSLRGGSYNEQFF
.	.	TRBV6-5	14	TRBJ1-5	TGTGCCAGCACCCCGGGACAAAGCAATCAGCCCCAGCATTTT	CASTPGQSNQPQHF
.	.	TRBV12-5	13	TRBJ2-7	TGTGCTAGTGGTTTTGACACTCTCTACGAGCAGTACTTC	CASGFDTLYEQYF
.	.	TRBV30	13	TRBJ2-3	TGTGCCTGGGGTTACAGGGCACCTGATACGCAGTATTTT	CAWGYRAPDTQYF
TRBD1	.	TRBV6-2/TRBV6-3	15	TRBJ1-6	TGTGCCAGCAGTACCGGACAGGGAATGAATTCACCCCTCCACTTT	CASSTGQGMNSPLHF
TRBD2	.	TRBV7-2	14	TRBJ2-1	TGTGCCAGCGGATCTGGACTAGTCTACAATGAGCAGTTCTTC	CASGSGLVYNEQFF
.	.	TRBV5-5	15	TRBJ2-1	TGTGCCAGCAGCTCAAGGGGCCAAACCTACAATGAGCAGTTCTTC	CASSSRGQTYNEQFF
TRBD2	.	TRBV27	17	TRBJ2-2	TGTGCCAGCACTACAATGGCGGGAGCAGGAACCACCGGGGAGCTGTTTTTT	CASTTMAGAGTTGELFF
.	few	TRBV4-2	18	TRBJ2-6	TGTGCCAGCAGCCCAGGGGAGGACAGGCACTCTGGGGCCAACGTCCTGACTTTC	CASSPGEDRHSGANVLTF